Listed here are 19 T cell receptor beta chains from one sample, sequenced in a study of cytomegalovirus exposure and HLA in healthy donors. The PCR contained 60 Vbeta and 13 Jbeta primers. TCRdb's copy holds only in-frame clones and misses some; the assay was immunoSEQ multiplex PCR. The sample has approximately 120,000 clones; 74% are singletons. The sequenced sample was PBMCs. The receptors stem from a woman aged 50 to 60 in good health and CMV-seropositive.

The chain is built from TRBV5-1 and TRBJ2-3; 8 bases line up with TRBD2. CDR1 and CDR2 (germline): SGHRS, YFSETQ. The trim removed 5 bases at V and 2 bases at J, leaving 7 bases unmatched. This CDR3 spans 15 amino acids. DNA for the CDR3: TGCGCCAGCAGTATAGCGGGGTCGAACACAGATACGCAGTATTTT. Its protein is CASSIAGSNTDTQYF.

The chain joins TRBV30 to TRBJ2-5; the D gene is possibly TRBD2 (7 bases). This CDR3 is built from 13 residues. The V end was cut by 0 bases, the J end by 7 bases, with 12 bases between. CDR1 GTSNPN and CDR2 SVGIG come from the germline V gene (reference sequence). In DNA form, the CDR3 reads TGTGCCTGGAGTGTACAAGGGGGGGGGACCCAGTACTTC. This sequence encodes CAWSVQGGGTQYF.

The chain joins TRBV27 to TRBJ1-2; 10 bases map to TRBD1. The length of the CDR3 is 18 residues. V lost 5 bases, J lost 6 bases, and 18 bases stayed unmatched. CDR1 is MNHEY and CDR2 is SMNVEV in the germline V gene (reference sequence). This CDR3 reads CASSVNYDVGQGMDGYTF. The CDR3 DNA follows: TGTGCCAGCAGTGTCAACTATGACGTGGGACAGGGGATGGATGGCTACACCTTC.

This clone counts as medium-sized. This chain links TRBV7-9 with TRBJ2-3; a possible D gene is TRBD1 (6 bases). Trimming left V 4 bases short and J 3 bases short, with 14 bases between. Germline CDR1 reads SEHNR; CDR2 reads FQNEAQ (reference sequence). This CDR3 spans 15 amino acids. The CDR3 here is CASSSGGVRTDTQYF. The CDR3 DNA follows: TGTGCCAGCAGCTCTGGGGGCGTGAGGACAGATACGCAGTATTTT.

The V gene is TRBV6-5, the J gene TRBJ1-1; D is perhaps TRBD1 (5 bases). The CDR3 length is 14 residues. Trimming removed 6 bases at V and 1 base at J, with 12 bases between. CDR1 MNHEY and CDR2 SVGAGI come from the germline V gene. CDR3 in amino acids: CASRKTVSNTEAFF. The CDR3 coding sequence is TGTGCCAGCAGAAAGACAGTATCGAACACTGAAGCTTTCTTT.

The chain employs TRBV5-1 and TRBJ2-3; 7 nucleotides match TRBD2. V lost 4 bases, J lost 5 bases, and 7 bases stayed unmatched. The CDR3 length is 14 residues. CDR1 is SGHRS and CDR2 is YFSETQ in the germline V gene. Here the CDR3 DNA reads TGCGCCAGCAGCCAACAGCGGGGTCAAGATACGCAGTATTTT. This gives the protein CASSQQRGQDTQYF.

The CDR3 DNA reads TGTGCCAGTAGTGAACAGGTACAAGAGACCCAGTACTTC. Its translation is CASSEQVQETQYF. The rearrangement uses TRBV19 and TRBJ2-5, with D possibly being TRBD1 (5 bases). The CDR3 sequence is 13 residues long. V was trimmed by 5 bases and J by 2 bases, leaving 9 bases between them. Germline CDR1 and CDR2: LNHDA and SQIVND (reference sequence).

In its sample, this clone was seen a few times. Within the sample, other DNA sequences also encode this same CDR3. The V gene is TRBV7-6, the J gene TRBJ2-3; TRBD2 aligns across 9 bases. J was trimmed by 2 bases and V by 2 bases; bases with no gene match: 2. CDR3 size: 15 residues. The germline V gene encodes CDR1 SGHVS and CDR2 FNYEAQ. In DNA, the CDR3 is TGTGCCAGCAGCTTATTAGCGGGGGTCACAGATACGCAGTATTTT. It yields the protein CASSLLAGVTDTQYF.

This clone has just a few counts. The CDR3 nucleotides read TGTGCCAGCAGTTTATCGGACATACTAGCCAAAAACATTCAGTACTTC. This encodes CASSLSDILAKNIQYF. This sequence joins TRBV28 and TRBJ2-4, with TRBD1 as a possible D gene (5 bases). CDR3 length equals 16 residues. Trimming took off 1 base at V and 0 bases at J, with 10 bases between the two ends. The germline gives CDR1 MDHEN, CDR2 SYDVKM.

This clone was seen a few times. The chain couples TRBV11-2 to TRBJ1-2; possibly TRBD1 for D (6 bases). Germline-derived CDR1 and CDR2 are SGHAT and FQNNGV. Trimming removed 6 bases from V and 5 bases from J, with 10 bases in between. This CDR3 is built from 12 residues. The CDR3 nucleotides read TGTGCCAGCAGTTCTACAGGGTATGGCTACACCTTC. Its protein product is CASSSTGYGYTF.

This clone occurred once. V usage is TRBV10-3 and J usage is TRBJ2-2; D perhaps matches TRBD2 (6 bases). CDR3 size: 16 residues. V lost 5 bases and J lost 0, with 13 bases in between. CDR1 and CDR2 (germline): ENHRY, SYGVKD. The CDR3 is CAISPRAGPNTGELFF. The CDR3 DNA reads as TGTGCCATCAGTCCTCGGGCGGGGCCGAACACCGGGGAGCTGTTTTTT.

The chain links TRBV4-2 to TRBJ1-6; no definite D call. V was clipped by 2 bases and J by 0 bases, with 8 bases between them. Germline V lookup: CDR1 LGHNA, CDR2 YNFKEQ. The CDR3 is made up of 16 amino acids. CDR3 region: CASSQRLSSYNSPLHF. In DNA, the CDR3 is TGTGCCAGCAGCCAACGACTTAGCTCCTATAATTCACCCCTCCACTTT.

The CDR3 nucleotides are TGCGCCAGCAGCTTCGACTTTACAGGCACCGGGGAGCTGTTTTTT. This sequence encodes CASSFDFTGTGELFF. This rearrangement joins TRBV5-1 to TRBJ2-2, with D possibly TRBD1 on 5 matching bases. Trimming took 2 bases from V and 4 from J, leaving 12 bases between them. This CDR3 region has 15 residues. Germline assignment: CDR1 SGHRS and CDR2 YFSETQ.

The chain combines TRBV4-1 with TRBJ2-5, with a possible D match to TRBD1 (5 bases). The J call may be wrong; the DNA end is better matched by TRBJ2-7. Germline loops: CDR1 MGHRA, CDR2 YSYEKL. CDR3 length equals 17 residues. CDR3: CASSLTSTGLGLYEQYF. CDR3 in DNA: TGCGCCAGCAGCCTGACCTCCACAGGTTTAGGGCTCTACGAGCAGTACTTC.

V usage is TRBV14 and J usage is TRBJ2-2, with D perhaps TRBD2 (6 bases). Germline V lookup: CDR1 SGHDN, CDR2 FVKESK. This CDR3 contains 15 residues. V lost 3 bases and J 3 bases, leaving 11 bases between the germline ends. The CDR3 region is CASSQPSVYTGELFF. The CDR3 region has the DNA TGTGCCAGCAGCCAGCCTAGCGTCTACACCGGGGAGCTGTTTTTT.

V usage is TRBV7-2 and J usage is TRBJ2-1; 9 bases agree with TRBD2. This CDR3 comprises 15 residues. V lost 4 bases and J lost 6; bases outside the gene matches: 7. CDR1 is SGHTA, CDR2 FQGNSA, per germline. The DNA of the CDR3 is TGTGCCAGCAGCTCCGCTAGCGGGGCCCGCAATGAGCAGTTCTTC. As protein: CASSSASGARNEQFF.

A remark on this clone: This likely comes from a read error, as the CDR3 has no conserved phenylalanine or tryptophan at its end. CDR3 amino acids: CASSRDPGLAGEQYL. CDR3 DNA sequence: TGCGCCAGCAGTCGAGATCCGGGACTAGCAGGGGAGCAGTACCTC. The chain joins TRBV5-1 to TRBJ2-7, with TRBD2 identical over 9 bases. The CDR3 runs to 15 residues. CDR1 and CDR2 from the germline V gene are SGHRS and YFSETQ. V gave up 5 bases and J gave up 7 bases; unmatched junction bases: 13.

This clone was recorded a few times. This chain connects TRBV5-1 to TRBJ1-2; 7 bases are a match to TRBD1. Trimming at V came to 4 bases and at J to 2 bases, leaving 2 bases not matched to a gene. The V gene's germline CDR1 is SGHRS and CDR2 YFSETQ. This CDR3 is 13 amino acids long. CDR3 sequence reads: CASSARGNYGYTF. The CDR3 nucleotides are TGCGCCAGCAGCGCCAGGGGGAACTATGGCTACACCTTC.

The chain employs TRBV5-4 and TRBJ1-6, with D perhaps matching TRBD1 (5 bases). CDR1 is SGHNT and CDR2 is YYREEE in the germline V gene (reference sequence). Trimming took 0 bases from V and 9 from J, leaving 16 bases between them. The CDR3 loop spans 16 amino acids. This chain's CDR3 is CASSLDRGAGSSPLHF. CDR3 DNA: TGTGCCAGCAGCTTGGATAGGGGCGCGGGGTCTTCACCCCTCCACTTT.